These 32 T cell receptor beta chains originate from one sample sequenced in a study of cytomegalovirus exposure and HLA in healthy donors. Researchers ran the PCR with 60 Vbeta and 13 Jbeta primers. Data came from immunoSEQ multiplex PCR; TCRdb stores just in-frame clones and leaves some out. The data contain approximately 130,000 clones, approximately 81% of them singletons. Sample: PBMCs. The origin of the receptors is a woman aged 35 to 49 in good health and CMV-seronegative.

This clone was counted between two and nine times. The V and J genes are TRBV6-5 and TRBJ1-3, with 7 bases fitting TRBD1. Germline-derived CDR1 and CDR2 are MNHEY and SVGAGI. Trimming cost V 6 bases and J 0 bases; bases outside gene matches: 5. There are 15 residues in the CDR3. Here the CDR3 reads CASRPDRYSGNTIYF. The CDR3 DNA reads as TGTGCCAGCAGACCGGACAGGTACTCTGGAAACACCATATATTTT.

V and J are TRBV29-1 and TRBJ2-7, with a tentative D call TRBD2 (7 bases). There are 16 residues in the CDR3. V was shortened by 1 base and J by 4 bases, with 20 bases between the two germline ends. The germline V gene has CDR1 SQVTM and CDR2 ANQGSEA. CDR3 amino acids: CSVEGGGGVETYEQYF. For the CDR3, the DNA is TGCAGCGTTGAAGGAGGGGGGGGCGTCGAAACTTACGAGCAGTACTTC.

The chain carries TRBV4-1 and TRBJ2-7; TRBD2 aligns across 12 bases. After removal of 1 base from V and 2 bases from J, the junction contained 9 bases not matched to a gene. Germline CDR1 MGHRA, CDR2 YSYEKL. There are 18 residues in the CDR3. The CDR3 bases are TGCGCCAGCAGCCAAGTAGCTAGCGGGAGGGACCGTCCCTACGAGCAGTACTTC. This sequence encodes CASSQVASGRDRPYEQYF.

The chain combines TRBV30 with TRBJ1-4, with no clear D. The CDR3 loop spans 14 amino acids. Trimming shortened V by 5 bases and J by 7 bases, and 17 bases separated the two germline ends. CDR1 and CDR2 (germline): GTSNPN, SVGIG (reference sequence). CDR3 sequence: CAWGSQSPSEKLFF. The CDR3 DNA reads as TGTGCCTGGGGTAGCCAATCACCGAGTGAAAAACTGTTTTTT.

V is TRBV6-6 and J is TRBJ2-1, with 8 positions matching TRBD2. With V trimmed by 6 bases and J by 7 bases, 14 bases remained unmatched. The CDR3 covers 16 residues. The V gene's germline CDR1 is MNHNY and CDR2 SVGAGI (reference sequence). The CDR3 loop is CASRAITSGLRNEQFF. In nucleotides, the CDR3 is TGTGCCAGCAGGGCAATTACTAGCGGTTTACGGAATGAGCAGTTCTTC.

The chain uses TRBV2 and TRBJ1-6; 10 nucleotides match TRBD1. CDR1 and CDR2 (germline): SNHLY, FYNNEI. V shed 2 bases and J 6 bases; nucleotides not matched to a gene: 4. The CDR3 extends over 16 amino acids. The CDR3 protein is CASSERGQGFNSPLHF. Here the CDR3 DNA reads TGTGCCAGCAGTGAAAGGGGACAGGGGTTTAATTCACCCCTCCACTTT.

In this sample, this clone turned up a few times. The chain uses TRBV4-1 and TRBJ2-3, with TRBD2 matching 11 bases. J gave up 5 bases and V 2 bases, and 0 bases lay outside the gene matches. Germline CDR1 and CDR2: MGHRA and YSYEKL. The CDR3 totals 14 residues. Here the CDR3 DNA reads TGCGCCAGCAGCCAACTAGCGGGGGGAGATACGCAGTATTTT. Protein product: CASSQLAGGDTQYF.

The chain carries TRBV28 and TRBJ2-7; 8 bases fit TRBD1. Trimming cost V 8 bases and J 4 bases; bases outside gene matches: 19. This CDR3 has 17 amino acids. CDR1 and CDR2 (germline): MDHEN, SYDVKM. Here the CDR3 DNA reads TGTGCCAGCCTCGGAACGGCAGGGGGCGTCCCGTCTTACGAGCAGTACTTC. Amino acid sequence: CASLGTAGGVPSYEQYF. The full variable domain, in which reference TRBV28 and TRBJ2-7 provide the parts outside the CDR3, is DVKVTQSSRYLVKRTGEKVFLECVQDMDHENMFWYRQDPGLGLRLIYFSYDVKMKEKGDIPEGYSVSREKKERFSLILESASTNQTSMYLCASLGTAGGVPSYEQYFGPGTRLTVT.

This clone was observed a handful of times. The J gene is TRBJ2-5, the V gene TRBV28; D unclear. The V end was cut by 4 bases, the J end by 0 bases, with 6 bases between. The V gene's germline CDR1 is MDHEN and CDR2 SYDVKM. This CDR3 has 13 amino acids. CDR3 DNA: TGTGCCAGCAGTTCTCAGAACCAAGAGACCCAGTACTTC. Translation gives CASSSQNQETQYF.

This clone was seen once. The chain recombines TRBV7-6 with TRBJ2-1; TRBD1 agrees at 9 bases. The CDR3 covers 15 residues. After removal of 4 bases from V and 3 bases from J, the junction contained 4 bases not matched to a gene. Germline V lookup: CDR1 SGHVS, CDR2 FNYEAQ. The CDR3 region is CASSSRTGVYNEQFF. The CDR3 DNA reads as TGTGCCAGCAGCTCCAGGACAGGGGTCTACAATGAGCAGTTCTTC.

V usage is TRBV29-1 and J usage is TRBJ2-3; D is possibly TRBD2 (5 bases). The CDR3 covers 13 residues. The ends were cut back, 3 bases at V and 2 bases at J, with 9 bases in the middle. Germline V gene lookup returns CDR1 SQVTM and CDR2 ANQGSEA. This CDR3 is CSVDGDYTDTQYF. The CDR3 bases are TGCAGCGTTGACGGGGATTACACAGATACGCAGTATTTT.

The sample holds a few counts of this clone. The V and J genes are TRBV11-2 and TRBJ2-2; 7 nucleotides match TRBD2. The CDR3 is made up of 15 amino acids. J gave up 4 bases and V 5 bases, and 7 bases lay outside the gene matches. CDR1 and CDR2 from the germline V gene are SGHAT and FQNNGV. The CDR3 protein is CASSLWDYGTGELFF. The CDR3 coding sequence is TGTGCCAGCAGCCTCTGGGACTACGGCACCGGGGAGCTGTTTTTT.

This chain joins TRBV6-6 and TRBJ1-1; D might be TRBD1 (5 bases). This CDR3 spans 14 amino acids. Germline V gene lookup returns CDR1 MNHNY and CDR2 SVGAGI (reference sequence). V dropped 6 bases and J dropped 3 bases, with 14 bases sitting between them. In DNA form, the CDR3 reads TGTGCCAGCAGAGATCCAGGGTATTACACTGAAGCTTTCTTT. Translating it yields CASRDPGYYTEAFF.

The V and J genes are TRBV5-1 and TRBJ1-2, with 11 bases identical to TRBD1. The V gene end was trimmed by 4 bases and the J gene end by 8 bases; junction bases not matched to a gene: 7. This CDR3 comprises 14 residues. CDR1 is SGHRS, CDR2 YFSETQ, per germline. CDR3: CASSADRGRRGYTF. For the CDR3, the DNA is TGCGCCAGCAGCGCGGACAGGGGGCGTCGGGGCTACACCTTC.

The CDR3 loop reads CASSRQGPPYNEQFF. CDR3 DNA sequence: TGTGCCAGCAGCCGACAGGGCCCCCCCTACAATGAGCAGTTCTTC. The V gene is TRBV7-3, the J gene TRBJ2-1; 7 bases align to TRBD1. Germline CDR1 reads SGHTA; CDR2 reads FQGTGA. V lost 5 bases, J lost 2 bases, and 6 bases stayed unmatched. The CDR3 spans 15 residues.

The CDR3 loop is CASSPGELNTEAFF. The DNA for the CDR3 is TGTGCCAGCAGCCCCGGGGAGTTGAACACTGAAGCTTTCTTT. The chain joins TRBV13 to TRBJ1-1; no definite D call. This CDR3 contains 14 residues. The V end was cut by 5 bases, the J end by 0 bases, with 10 bases between. CDR1 is PRHDT and CDR2 is FYEKMQ in the germline V gene (reference sequence). Complete variable domain (other parts from reference TRBV13 and TRBJ1-1): AAGVIQSPRHLIKEKRETATLKCYPIPRHDTVYWYQQGPGQDPQFLISFYEKMQSDKGSIPDRFSAQQFSDYHSELNMSSLELGDSALYFCASSPGELNTEAFFGQGTRLTVV.

The J gene is TRBJ1-2, the V gene TRBV15; TRBD1 matches at 8 bases. The CDR3 loop spans 14 amino acids. Germline V gene data show CDR1 as LNHNV and CDR2 as YYDKDF (reference sequence). Trimming cost V 3 bases and J 8 bases; bases outside gene matches: 8. The DNA for the CDR3 is TGTGCCACCAGCAGGGGTCAGGGGGCTGTCGGCTACACCTTC. It codes for CATSRGQGAVGYTF.

The rearrangement links TRBV28 to TRBJ1-1; the D is unclear. The germline V gene has CDR1 MDHEN and CDR2 SYDVKM. Trimming left V 6 bases short and J 11 bases short, with 16 bases between. The CDR3 contains 12 residues. The CDR3 loop reads CASSLGSGSAFF. In nucleotides, the CDR3 is TGTGCCAGCAGCCTAGGGAGTGGGTCCGCTTTCTTT.

The chain recombines TRBV2 with TRBJ2-1; D may be TRBD1 (5 bases). Germline CDR1 reads SNHLY; CDR2 reads FYNNEI. The CDR3 runs to 14 residues. V was pared by 5 bases and J by 7 bases, with 15 bases between. CDR3: CASSPTPTVNEQFF. The CDR3 nucleotides read TGTGCCAGCAGTCCCACACCGACAGTGAATGAGCAGTTCTTC.

The chain joins TRBV15 to TRBJ2-1; D might be TRBD2 (7 bases). V was clipped by 2 bases and J by 4 bases, with 15 bases between them. This CDR3 comprises 16 residues. CDR1 is LNHNV and CDR2 is YYDKDF in the germline V gene (reference sequence). CDR3 DNA: TGTGCCACCAGCAGACCTGGAGGGGGGGGGTACAATGAGCAGTTCTTC. Protein sequence: CATSRPGGGGYNEQFF.

With respect to this clone: At the DNA level, this CDR3 is encoded by other sequences in the same sample as well. The rearrangement joins TRBV13 to TRBJ1-1; 9 bases are a match to TRBD1. CDR1 is PRHDT, CDR2 FYEKMQ, per germline (reference sequence). V lost 4 bases to trimming and J lost 4 bases; unmatched junction nucleotides: 4. CDR3 length: 14 amino acids. The CDR3 DNA follows: TGTGCCAGCAGCTCCGGACAGGGGACCACTGAAGCTTTCTTT. This codes for CASSSGQGTTEAFF.

This clone was recorded once. The chain uses TRBV7-8 and TRBJ1-1; D remains unclear. The ends were cut back, 8 bases at V and 0 bases at J, with 10 bases in the middle. The CDR3 runs to 13 residues. From germline, CDR1 is SGHVS and CDR2 FQNEAQ. The CDR3 loop is CASVSVLNTEAFF. The DNA for the CDR3 is TGTGCCAGCGTATCCGTCTTGAACACTGAAGCTTTCTTT.

J is TRBJ1-6 and V is TRBV6-5; D not resolved. The CDR3 spans 14 residues. Germline values: CDR1 MNHEY, CDR2 SVGAGI. V was pared by 7 bases and J by 4 bases, with 11 bases between. Here the CDR3 DNA reads TGTGCCAGCATGGGAGACCTTTATAATTCACCCCTCCACTTT. Its translation is CASMGDLYNSPLHF.

This clone showed up just a few times. V usage is TRBV9 and J usage is TRBJ1-1, with TRBD1 identical over 8 bases. The CDR3 has 17 amino acids. V lost 0 bases to trimming and J lost 0 bases; unmatched junction nucleotides: 7. Per the germline V gene, CDR1 is SGDLS and CDR2 is YYNGEE. The CDR3 DNA reads as TGTGCCAGCAGCGTAGGGAGTCAGGGGGCCATGAACACTGAAGCTTTCTTT. This codes for CASSVGSQGAMNTEAFF.

The chain is built from TRBV18 and TRBJ2-1; D is possibly TRBD2 (6 bases). Germline loops: CDR1 KGHSH, CDR2 LQKENI. CDR3 length: 13 amino acids. V was shortened by 1 base and J by 10 bases, with 11 bases between the two germline ends. The DNA of the CDR3 is TGTGCCAGCTCACCACGAGGGAGGTACGAGCAGTTCTTC. Translating it yields CASSPRGRYEQFF. Drawing the rest from reference TRBV18 and TRBJ2-1, the complete variable domain is NAGVMQNPRHLVRRRGQEARLRCSPMKGHSHVYWYRQLPEEGLKFMVYLQKENIIDESGMPKERFSAEFPKEGPSILRIQQVVRGDSAAYFCASSPRGRYEQFFGPGTRLTVL.

This chain uses TRBV6-4 with TRBJ2-7, with 7 bases matching TRBD1. The germline CDR1 and CDR2 sequences are MRHNA and SNTAGT. V was clipped by 0 bases and J by 1 base; unmatched bases: 12. This CDR3 comprises 18 residues. The CDR3 sequence: CASSDSTTPPQGSYEQYF. CDR3 nucleotides: TGTGCCAGCAGTGACTCGACGACTCCACCACAGGGGTCCTACGAGCAGTACTTC.

The CDR3 reads CAWSFAAGAPAEQYF. In DNA form, the CDR3 reads TGTGCCTGGAGTTTCGCTGCAGGGGCTCCAGCCGAGCAGTACTTC. This chain joins TRBV30 and TRBJ2-7; D is perhaps TRBD1 (6 bases). There are 15 residues in the CDR3. The germline V gene encodes CDR1 GTSNPN and CDR2 SVGIG (reference sequence). V gave up 2 bases and J gave up 6 bases, with 20 bases separating them. Full variable domain (outside the CDR3, taken from reference TRBV30 and TRBJ2-7): SQTIHQWPATLVQPVGSPLSLECTVEGTSNPNLYWYRQAAGRGLQLLFYSVGIGQISSEVPQNLSASRPQDRQFILSSKKLLLSDSGFYLCAWSFAAGAPAEQYFGPGTRLTVT.

This rearrangement joins TRBV9 to TRBJ2-5, with TRBD2 matching over 12 bases. The CDR3 has 16 residues. Trimming took 4 bases from V and 4 from J; bases not matched to a gene: 8. Germline V gene data show CDR1 as SGDLS and CDR2 as YYNGEE. The CDR3 DNA reads TGTGCCAGCAGCACCAGTCCGGGACTAGCGGGAGAGACCCAGTACTTC. This sequence encodes CASSTSPGLAGETQYF.

This clone occurred a few times. The rearrangement joins TRBV6-1 to TRBJ1-2; D is possibly TRBD1 (5 bases). V was shortened by 0 bases and J by 8 bases, with 13 bases between the two germline ends. The CDR3 is 14 residues long. The germline V gene has CDR1 MNHNS and CDR2 SASEGT. CDR3 sequence reads: CASSEADGGGGYTF. The CDR3 DNA is TGTGCCAGCAGTGAAGCTGACGGGGGGGGAGGCTACACCTTC.

This rearrangement joins TRBV5-1 to TRBJ2-1; 7 nucleotides agree with TRBD1. The CDR3 has 16 amino acids. V lost 3 bases, J lost 10 bases, and 16 bases stayed unmatched. The germline gives CDR1 SGHRS, CDR2 YFSETQ. The CDR3 nucleotides are TGCGCCAGCAGCTCCGGTGACAGGGTAGGAGGCAGGGAGCAGTTCTTC. Its protein product is CASSSGDRVGGREQFF.

This rearrangement joins TRBV14 to TRBJ1-2; TRBD1 matches 8 bases. Per germline, CDR1 SGHDN and CDR2 FVKESK. This CDR3 has 14 residues. Germline trimming cut 4 bases from V and 7 bases from J; bases unmatched to any gene: 8. CDR3 residues: CASSRNNRGFGYTF. DNA of the CDR3: TGTGCCAGCAGCCGCAACAACAGGGGGTTTGGCTACACCTTC. The entire variable domain, with the rest obtained from reference TRBV14 and TRBJ1-2, is as follows: EAGVTQFPSHSVIEKGQTVTLRCDPISGHDNLYWYRRVMGKEIKFLLHFVKESKQDESGMPNNRFLAERTGGTYSTLKVQPAELEDSGVYFCASSRNNRGFGYTFGSGTRLTVV.

The rearrangement joins TRBV27 to TRBJ1-1; D is unresolved. This CDR3 contains 10 residues. V dropped 7 bases and J dropped 8 bases, with 8 bases sitting between them. Germline V gene lookup returns CDR1 MNHEY and CDR2 SMNVEV (reference sequence). CDR3 coding DNA: TGTGCCAGCAACCGCGGAGAAGCTTTCTTT. Amino acid sequence: CASNRGEAFF.